Described below is a single TCR beta chain sequence and its context. In the original analysis: Nucleated cell number was recorded as an estimate derived from reference gene primer amplification. The assay was immunoSEQ multiplex PCR, and TCRdb's table has in-frame clones only and misses some. The DNA gave D and trimming, while V, J and clone size come from that table. The sample carries 220,000 or so clones, 90% recorded once. V dropped 4 bases and J dropped 5 bases, with 12 bases sitting between them. This CDR3 has 12 residues. Germline lookup yields CDR1 SQVTM and CDR2 ANQGSEA. This sample was taken from a study of blood T cell repertoires in COVID-19. The overall study: T cells, B-cell-depleted T cells, or PBMCs provided the cDNA or gDNA that served as material.

Participants, roughly 18 to 90 years old, spanned around 25 US areas. Clinical histories supplied by participants themselves formed the basis of cohort assignment. The sequencing sample was made of PBMCs or T cells enriched from blood (not recorded which). The V and J genes are TRBV29-1 and TRBJ2-7; a weak D match, TRBD1 (5 bases). The TCR was taken from a man aged 25 to 40 who had been exposed to COVID-19. The CDR3 loop reads CSVGPRAHEQYF. The CDR3 nucleotides read TGCAGCGTTGGTCCCAGGGCCCACGAGCAGTACTTC.